This TCR beta chain appears in the sequencing data of a study of blood T cell repertoires in COVID-19 (dated by TCRdb to about 2020). As for the study more broadly: The collaborator samples originated in the United States, Italy and Spain and spanned the acute and convalescent phases of COVID-19. The material from the prospective study consisted of cDNA or gDNA derived from T cells, B-cell-depleted T cells, or PBMCs. Subjects who had been exposed to COVID-19, were actively infected with it, or had recovered from it provided the deeply sampled blood TCRbeta repertoires that made up the dataset. The repertoires were released in a freely available public database meant as a resource for research on the immune response to SARS-CoV-2. The samples were drawn from the first 160 participants of the ongoing ImmuneRACE study and from over a thousand subjects provided by 6 global collaborators. Sample metadata almost always included a de-identified subject ID, COVID-19 status, age in years and sex. Where available, HLA class I and class II types were taken from metadata supplied by the sample provider and were not determined by assay-based typing. The paper's findings and limits, for the study overall: The amount of clinical and demographic metadata varied by source and participant and was provided uncurated.

The collaborating institutions used their own protocols to collect whole blood in K2EDTA tubes. Collaborator samples were shipped for TCRbeta analysis as frozen whole blood, isolated PBMCs, or DNA extracted from either sample type. Inclusive of the bounding cysteine and phenylalanine, the CDR3 is 16 residues long. The only DNA kept is the CDR3, 48 bases in frame from the first base. The CDR1 and CDR2 encoded by the germline V gene are MDHEN and SYDVKM. Relative to germline, V is missing 5 bases and J is missing 4 bases, with 11 bases of the junction outside any gene match. Turning to this clone: Its binding antigen is unknown. No much larger clone is present one base from it, and per-base qualities are unavailable.

TCRbeta CDR3 regions were amplified from genomic DNA by means of the immunoSEQ Assay, a bias-controlled multiplex PCR. From the authors' description of their analysis: Nucleated cell counts per sample were estimated from amplification of reference gene primers within the assay. To quantify the absolute abundance of each unique TCRbeta CDR3 rearrangement, sequence reads were collapsed and filtered. For each sample, productive Simpson clonality was calculated by taking the square root of Simpson's diversity index across productive rearrangements. Imported from immuneACCESS, the table was reduced by TCRdb to in-frame sequences with V and J called. These copies leave out some clones; in studies compared against another copy, an unresolved V gene accounts for under half, and the cause of the remainder is not known. That table furnishes V, J and clone size, whereas the DNA furnished D and trimming. This sample has 90,000 to 120,000 clones in its table, and around nine tenths of those were observed once. Clones ranked in the top ten supply around 5.7% of the sample.

The receptor was isolated from a man aged 65 to 85 with acute or convalescent COVID-19. The sequence links TRBV28 to TRBJ1-2, and 9 bases in between align with TRBD1. The sequencing input was peripheral blood. The CDR3 loop reads CASSNSLGTGIYGYTF. The sequence in DNA is TGTGCCAGCAGTAATTCCCTCGGGACAGGGATCTATGGCTACACCTTC.